The 20 T cell receptor beta chains presented below share a single source sample, sequenced in a study of hypomethylating agent response in myelodysplastic syndrome. The table came from immunoSEQ multiplex PCR; TCRdb's copy has only in-frame clones and leaves some out. This sample has 1,500 to 2,000 clones, with approximately 86% found just once. The source was bone marrow, collected before or after starting hypomethylating agent treatment for myelodysplastic syndrome (not recorded which). The source of these receptors is a human donor with myelodysplastic syndrome.

This clone showed up just once. The CDR3 region is CASSLGTGVGYGYTF. DNA for the CDR3: TGCGCCAGCAGCTTGGGGACAGGGGTGGGCTATGGCTACACCTTC. The chain recombines TRBV5-1 with TRBJ1-2, with 9 bases matching TRBD1. CDR3 length: 15 residues. The J segment lost 4 bases and the V segment lost 0 bases, leaving 4 bases of the junction unmatched. The germline V gene encodes CDR1 SGHRS and CDR2 YFSETQ. The full variable domain, rest sourced from reference TRBV5-1 and TRBJ1-2, is KAGVTQTPRYLIKTRGQQVTLSCSPISGHRSVSWYQQTPGQGLQFLFEYFSETQRNKGNFPGRFSGRQFSNSRSEMNVSTLELGDSALYLCASSLGTGVGYGYTFGSGTRLTVV.

The chain has TRBV30 and TRBJ2-3; D call uncertain. V lost 4 bases to trimming and J lost 5 bases, with 10 bases between them. Germline CDR1 and CDR2: GTSNPN and SVGIG (reference sequence). This CDR3 is 12 amino acids long. The CDR3 protein is CAWTRRGDTQYF. The CDR3 bases are TGTGCCTGGACTAGGCGCGGAGATACGCAGTATTTT.

The chain couples TRBV7-8 to TRBJ1-1, with TRBD1 matching 8 bases. J lost 1 base, V lost 4 bases, and 5 bases had no gene match. This CDR3 is 15 amino acids long. Germline lookup yields CDR1 SGHVS and CDR2 FQNEAQ. DNA of the CDR3: TGTGCCAGCAGCTCACGCAGGGGGCAGAACACTGAAGCTTTCTTT. As protein: CASSSRRGQNTEAFF.

The chain joins TRBV7-8 to TRBJ1-5; D is ambiguous. This CDR3 is 17 amino acids long. CDR1 is SGHVS, CDR2 FQNEAQ, per germline. Trimming cost V 5 bases and J 2 bases, with 19 bases left between them. The CDR3 nucleotides are TGTGCCAGCAGCCCAAGCCTCGCGGTGGCCGGCAATCAGCCCCAGCATTTT. It is translated as CASSPSLAVAGNQPQHF.

This clone was picked up a small number of times. The CDR3: CASSTVGGNYGYTF. The DNA of the CDR3 is TGTGCCAGCAGTACCGTGGGTGGCAACTATGGCTACACCTTC. This chain links TRBV6-5 with TRBJ1-2, with unresolved D. The CDR3 has 14 residues. Between the trimmed V and J ends, which lost 5 bases and 2 bases, there was a span of 12 bases. Germline V gene lookup returns CDR1 MNHEY and CDR2 SVGAGI.

With regard to this clone: One end of the junction is discordant with germline, which a read error may explain. This chain joins TRBV10-1 and TRBJ2-3; 10 positions agree with TRBD2. CDR1 and CDR2 (germline): WNHNN, SYGVQD (reference sequence). CDR3 size: 16 residues. The CDR3 reads CATTEGLAGDTDTKYF. CDR3 nucleotides: TGCGCCACCACAGAGGGGCTAGCGGGGGACACAGATACGAAGTATTTT.

This rearrangement joins TRBV9 to TRBJ1-2; D unresolved. Per germline, CDR1 SGDLS and CDR2 YYNGEE. V was cut by 0 bases and J by 6 bases, with 15 bases left in between. The CDR3 totals 15 residues. The CDR3: CASSVAEGGINGYTF. In DNA form, the CDR3 reads TGTGCCAGCAGCGTAGCTGAGGGAGGAATAAATGGCTACACCTTC.

The chain joins TRBV10-3 to TRBJ2-6; D call uncertain. Per the germline V gene, CDR1 is ENHRY and CDR2 is SYGVKD. V was trimmed by 5 bases and J by 5 bases, leaving 22 bases between them. The CDR3 extends over 18 amino acids. Written as DNA, the CDR3 is TGTGCCATCAGTCATACGATCTGTATACAAAGTCGGGCCAACGTCCTGACTTTC. Translation: CAISHTICIQSRANVLTF.

V is TRBV28 and J is TRBJ2-1, with D possibly TRBD1 on 6 matching bases. This CDR3 contains 16 residues. Trimming removed 7 bases from V and 4 bases from J, with 20 bases in between. Per germline, CDR1 MDHEN and CDR2 SYDVKM. In nucleotides, the CDR3 is TGTGCCAGCAATACAGCAGGTACAGGGTCTTACAATGAGCAGTTCTTC. This encodes CASNTAGTGSYNEQFF. The full variable domain, its missing parts supplied by reference TRBV28 and TRBJ2-1, is DVKVTQSSRYLVKRTGEKVFLECVQDMDHENMFWYRQDPGLGLRLIYFSYDVKMKEKGDIPEGYSVSREKKERFSLILESASTNQTSMYLCASNTAGTGSYNEQFFGPGTRLTVL.

V usage is TRBV4-1 and J usage is TRBJ2-1, with 14 nucleotides matching TRBD2. Germline V gene data show CDR1 as MGHRA and CDR2 as YSYEKL. With V trimmed by 3 bases and J by 5 bases, 9 bases remained unmatched. There are 18 residues in the CDR3. The CDR3 nucleotides are TGCGCCAGCAGCCAGATCGATATGGGACTAGCGGGGGACAATGAGCAGTTCTTC. It translates to CASSQIDMGLAGDNEQFF.

The V call is TRBV2, the J call TRBJ1-5, with D hard to call. The CDR3 contains 15 residues. Germline V gene lookup returns CDR1 SNHLY and CDR2 FYNNEI. The V end lost 1 base, the J end lost 7 bases, and 14 bases lay between the germline ends. The DNA for the CDR3 is TGTGCCAGCAGTGAAGAGGGCCGGGCTGGCCAGCCCCAGCATTTT. Amino acid sequence: CASSEEGRAGQPQHF.

V usage is TRBV9 and J usage is TRBJ2-2; D is perhaps TRBD1 (5 bases). Trimming removed 4 bases at V and 7 bases at J, with 14 bases between. Germline V gene lookup returns CDR1 SGDLS and CDR2 YYNGEE. The CDR3 length is 14 residues. The CDR3 DNA sequence: TGTGCCAGCAGCAAAATACAGGACCTCGGGGAGCTGTTTTTT. It encodes CASSKIQDLGELFF.

This sequence joins TRBV28 and TRBJ1-4; a possible D gene is TRBD1 (5 bases). CDR3 length: 16 residues. CDR1 is MDHEN, CDR2 SYDVKM, per germline. With 4 bases removed from V and 0 bases from J, the gap between germline ends came to 12 bases. The CDR3 protein is CASSSPRGATNEKLFF. CDR3 nucleotide sequence: TGTGCCAGCAGTTCCCCAAGGGGTGCAACTAATGAAAAACTGTTTTTT.

This rearrangement joins TRBV9 to TRBJ2-1; 9 positions agree with TRBD2. Per germline, CDR1 SGDLS and CDR2 YYNGEE. The CDR3 extends over 15 amino acids. V was clipped by 0 bases and J by 7 bases; unmatched bases: 5. The CDR3 region is CASSVVLAGWNEQFF. CDR3 DNA sequence: TGTGCCAGCAGCGTAGTCCTAGCGGGATGGAATGAGCAGTTCTTC.

A few counts support this clone. The CDR3 loop is CASRRGSNQPQHF. CDR3 coding DNA: TGTGCCAGCCGGAGGGGGAGCAATCAGCCCCAGCATTTT. The J gene is TRBJ1-5, the V gene TRBV2; D might be TRBD1 (6 bases). Trimming took 8 bases from V and 1 from J, leaving 9 bases between them. Germline V gene data show CDR1 as SNHLY and CDR2 as FYNNEI. The CDR3 covers 13 residues. Using reference TRBV2 and TRBJ1-5 for the parts outside the CDR3, the full variable domain is EPEVTQTPSHQVTQMGQEVILRCVPISNHLYFYWYRQILGQKVEFLVSFYNNEISEKSEIFDDQFSVERPDGSNFTLKIRSTKLEDSAMYFCASRRGSNQPQHFGDGTRLSIL.

The rearrangement links TRBV19 to TRBJ2-3; D tentatively fits TRBD1 or TRBD2 (5 bases each). Germline CDR1 is LNHDA and CDR2 is SQIVND (reference sequence). The CDR3 is made up of 15 amino acids. V was cut by 5 bases and J by 3 bases, with 15 bases left in between. As DNA, the CDR3 is TGTGCCAGTAGTCCGAATGGTGGGGGAACAGATACGCAGTATTTT. Protein product: CASSPNGGGTDTQYF.

This rearrangement joins TRBV5-6 to TRBJ1-3; no definite D call. Trimming cost V 4 bases and J 0 bases, with 11 bases left between them. Germline assignment: CDR1 SGHDT and CDR2 YYEEEE. This CDR3 comprises 15 residues. The DNA of the CDR3 is TGTGCCAGCAGCCCATTATTGAACTCTGGAAACACCATATATTTT. It encodes CASSPLLNSGNTIYF.

This clone was observed a handful of times. J is TRBJ2-5 and V is TRBV5-6, with TRBD1 identical over 7 bases. The length of the CDR3 is 15 residues. V shed 0 bases, J shed 2 bases, and the junction held 4 bases outside the gene matches. Per germline, CDR1 SGHDT and CDR2 YYEEEE. Here the CDR3 DNA reads TGTGCCAGCAGCTTGGCCGGCAGGGGGCAAGAGACCCAGTACTTC. Protein: CASSLAGRGQETQYF.

This chain links TRBV5-1 with TRBJ1-4; D is possibly TRBD1 (5 bases). Per germline, CDR1 SGHRS and CDR2 YFSETQ. The CDR3 length is 16 residues. V shed 2 bases and J shed 8 bases, with 19 bases lying between them. CDR3 in DNA: TGCGCCAGCAGCTTCTCCCCGGGCCTAACAGGCGAAAAACTGTTTTTT. Translated, it gives CASSFSPGLTGEKLFF.

The chain joins TRBV12-5 to TRBJ1-2; D ambiguous. The CDR3 totals 13 residues. Trimming cost V 2 bases and J 6 bases, with 10 bases left between them. Germline lookup yields CDR1 LGHNT and CDR2 FRNRAP. The CDR3 region is CASGLPETNGYTF. As DNA, the CDR3 is TGTGCTAGTGGTTTGCCCGAGACAAATGGCTACACCTTC.